A single sample gave rise to the 27 T cell receptor beta chains below, sequenced in a study of blood T cells in healthy people across ages. A second 7 to 11 cycle PCR used barcoded and J-beta primers. TCRdb independently ran MiXCR on the 5' RACE reads; one entry per CDR3 protein. The repertoire includes approximately 670,000 distinct CDR3 sequences, around 38% of them detected once, and about 32% sits in the top ten. The sequenced sample consisted of blood. Receptor source: a man aged 80 or over in good health.

This clonotype has a handful of counts. The J gene is TRBJ2-7, the V gene TRBV7-6, with a possible D match to TRBD1 (6 bases). The germline gives CDR1 SGHVS, CDR2 FNYEAQ. The V end was cut by 5 bases, the J end by 2 bases, with 13 bases between. The CDR3 has 14 residues. The CDR3 loop reads CASSATGFPYEQYF. CDR3 in DNA: TGTGCCAGCAGCGCGACAGGATTCCCCTACGAGCAGTACTTC.

Regarding this clonotype: Mismatch with germline at one junction end may stem from a read error. The V and J genes are TRBV7-8 and TRBJ1-1; TRBD1 matches 8 bases. The CDR3 totals 14 residues. In germline, CDR1 is SGHVS, CDR2 FQNEAQ. The CDR3 DNA follows: TGTGCCAGCAGCGGACGACAGGGGCGCACTGAAGCTCTCTTT. It specifies CASSGRQGRTEALF.

The chain recombines TRBV29-1 with TRBJ2-3, with D hard to call. The CDR3 runs to 14 residues. Germline V gene data show CDR1 as SQVTM and CDR2 as ANQGSEA. V shed 5 bases and J shed 0 bases, with 12 bases lying between them. The CDR3 region is CSVSGNTSTDTQYF. The CDR3 DNA reads as TGCAGCGTTAGTGGAAACACTAGCACAGATACGCAGTATTTT.

As regards this clonotype: A much larger clone sits a single nucleotide away, making a read error possible. This CDR3 reads CASSRVGPMNTEAFF. Written as DNA, the CDR3 is TGTGCCAGCAGCCGTGTGGGACCCATGAACACTGAAGCTTTCTTT. The chain uses TRBV3-1 and TRBJ1-1, with D perhaps TRBD1 (5 bases). Trimming shortened V by 4 bases and J by 0 bases, and 12 bases separated the two germline ends. Germline loops: CDR1 LGHDT, CDR2 YNNKEL (reference sequence). The length of the CDR3 is 15 residues.

This sequence joins TRBV13 and TRBJ2-7; 12 nucleotides line up with TRBD1. Germline V CDR1 and CDR2: PRHDT, FYEKMQ (reference sequence). J gave up 2 bases and V 0 bases, and 2 bases lay outside the gene matches. The CDR3 loop spans 16 amino acids. CDR3 loop: CASSLGGQGATYEQYF. The CDR3 DNA sequence: TGTGCCAGCAGCTTAGGGGGACAGGGGGCCACCTACGAGCAGTACTTC.

This rearrangement joins TRBV5-5 to TRBJ2-1, with 7 bases aligning to TRBD1. Germline CDR1 is SGHKS and CDR2 is YYEKEE (reference sequence). The CDR3 consists of 16 residues. V lost 2 bases and J lost 5; bases outside the gene matches: 10. This CDR3 is CASSFRGNTPNNEQFF. The CDR3 bases are TGTGCCAGCAGCTTCAGGGGGAATACCCCTAACAATGAGCAGTTCTTC.

This clonotype was seen a single time. The chain has TRBV6-2 or TRBV6-3 and TRBJ2-7; 11 bases agree with TRBD2. The CDR3 is 14 residues long. V was pared by 6 bases and J by 3 bases, with 4 bases of the junction left unmatched. Per germline, CDR1 MNHEY and CDR2 SVGEGT. The CDR3 DNA follows: TGTGCCAGCAGGACGGGACTAGCGGTCTACGAGCAGTACTTC. Protein sequence: CASRTGLAVYEQYF.

A few counts support this clonotype. Given a much more abundant clone one base away, this may be a read error. The J gene is TRBJ2-7, the V gene TRBV6-2 or TRBV6-3, with a tentative D call TRBD1 (5 bases). Germline V gene data show CDR1 as MNHEY and CDR2 as SVGEGT. V was shortened by 5 bases and J by 2 bases, with 13 bases between the two germline ends. The CDR3 consists of 14 residues. The CDR3 region is CASSVGRVTYEQYF. The CDR3 DNA sequence: TGTGCCAGCAGTGTCGGCAGGGTAACCTACGAGCAGTACTTC.

Only a few counts were recorded for this clonotype. The chain recombines TRBV6-2 or TRBV6-3 with TRBJ1-6, with 9 bases that match TRBD1. Germline V gene sequence: CDR1 MNHEY, CDR2 SVGEGT. The ends lost 6 bases at V and 11 bases at J; junction bases unmatched: 11. The length of the CDR3 is 15 residues. In DNA, the CDR3 is TGTGCCAGCAGGCGATCCACAGGGGGCGCGACACCCCTCCACTTT. The encoded protein is CASRRSTGGATPLHF.

The CDR3 reads CASIMGNTEAFF. The DNA for the CDR3 is TGTGCCAGTATAATGGGGAACACTGAAGCTTTCTTT. The J gene is TRBJ1-1, the V gene TRBV3-1, with no clear D. The CDR3 covers 12 residues. The V gene's germline CDR1 is LGHDT and CDR2 YNNKEL (reference sequence). V lost 9 bases and J lost 1, with 9 bases in between.

This clonotype was seen many times. The rearrangement joins TRBV7-2 to TRBJ2-7, with 11 positions matching TRBD1. The length of the CDR3 is 15 residues. Losses at the gene ends were 3 bases for V and 3 bases for J; bases not matched to a gene: 4. Germline V gives CDR1 SGHTA, CDR2 FQGNSA. The CDR3 sequence: CASSFAGTGGYEQYF. The CDR3 nucleotides read TGTGCCAGCAGCTTCGCCGGGACAGGGGGCTACGAGCAGTACTTC.

The V and J genes are TRBV14 and TRBJ2-6; 12 nucleotides agree with TRBD2. The CDR3 is 19 amino acids. The V gene's germline CDR1 is SGHDN and CDR2 FVKESK. Trimming at V came to 4 bases and at J to 1 base, leaving 8 bases not matched to a gene. CDR3 DNA sequence: TGTGCCAGCAGCCCCCAACTAGCGGGAGGACTTTCTGGGGCCAACGTCCTGACTTTC. Protein: CASSPQLAGGLSGANVLTF.

This clonotype was found a few times. The rearrangement uses TRBV7-2 and TRBJ1-2; weak D call: TRBD1 (5 bases). V shed 2 bases and J shed 1 base, with 14 bases lying between them. Germline CDR1 and CDR2: SGHTA and FQGNSA. This CDR3 is built from 16 residues. In DNA form, the CDR3 reads TGTGCCAGCAGCTTATTTATTGTACAGGATAACTATGGCTACACCTTC. Its translation: CASSLFIVQDNYGYTF.

On this clonotype itself: The junction departs from germline at one end; a sequencing error may be responsible. The chain carries TRBV6-2 or TRBV6-3 and TRBJ2-5, with D hard to call. The CDR3 spans 13 residues. From germline, CDR1 is MNHEY and CDR2 SVGEGT. CDR3 coding DNA: TGTGCCAGCAAATCGGGTAGCTTCTACGAGCAGTATTTC. This sequence encodes CASKSGSFYEQYF.

At least ten counts were recorded for this clonotype. The genes are TRBV6-5 and TRBJ1-1; D perhaps matches TRBD1 (6 bases). The CDR3 covers 13 residues. Germline CDR1 is MNHEY and CDR2 is SVGAGI. V was cut by 7 bases and J by 1 base, with 10 bases left in between. The CDR3 is CASTLGGNTEAFF. The CDR3 region has the DNA TGTGCCAGCACCCTAGGGGGGAACACTGAAGCTTTCTTT.

The chain couples TRBV5-1 to TRBJ2-3; D unresolved. The V end was cut by 4 bases, the J end by 7 bases, with 13 bases between. The CDR3 totals 13 residues. CDR1 is SGHRS and CDR2 is YFSETQ in the germline V gene. The CDR3 spells CASSVAGVNTQYF. CDR3 coding DNA: TGCGCCAGCAGCGTGGCCGGTGTTAATACGCAGTATTTT. Variable domain in full (rest from reference TRBV5-1 and TRBJ2-3): KAGVTQTPRYLIKTRGQQVTLSCSPISGHRSVSWYQQTPGQGLQFLFEYFSETQRNKGNFPGRFSGRQFSNSRSEMNVSTLELGDSALYLCASSVAGVNTQYFGPGTRLTVL.

Only a few counts were recorded for this clonotype. The chain employs TRBV6-6 and TRBJ2-1, with a weak D call TRBD1 (5 bases). The CDR3 has 12 amino acids. CDR1 and CDR2 (germline): MNHNY, SVGAGI (reference sequence). The CDR3 loop is CTHGATFGEQFF. DNA of the CDR3: TGTACCCATGGGGCTACCTTTGGTGAGCAGTTCTTC.

The chain has TRBV4-1 and TRBJ2-3; the match to TRBD2 covers 10 bases. The CDR3 contains 17 residues. The junction had 6 bases not matched to a gene; V was cut back by 2 bases and J by 1 base. Germline V gene lookup returns CDR1 MGHRA and CDR2 YSYEKL. The CDR3 sequence: CASSQTLTSGGTDTQYF. The CDR3 DNA reads as TGCGCCAGCAGCCAAACCTTAACTAGCGGGGGCACAGATACGCAGTATTTT.

With regard to this clonotype: Possible read error: a much larger clone is one base away. V usage is TRBV29-1 and J usage is TRBJ2-5, with D tentatively TRBD1 or TRBD2 (6 bases each). CDR3 length equals 14 residues. With 1 base removed from V and 11 bases from J, the gap between germline ends came to 20 bases. CDR1 is SQVTM and CDR2 is ANQGSEA in the germline V gene. CDR3 sequence: CSVEVGGSYNEQYF. The DNA for the CDR3 is TGCAGCGTTGAAGTGGGGGGCAGCTACAATGAGCAGTACTTC.

The gene calls are TRBV4-1 and TRBJ2-5, with 8 bases lining up with TRBD2. Germline CDR1 and CDR2: MGHRA and YSYEKL. Unmatched junction bases numbered 14, after V lost 4 bases and J lost 1 base. The CDR3 is 18 residues long. Written as DNA, the CDR3 is TGCGCCAGCAGCCGCCAGCCCTCAGCGGGGGCCTCCCAAGAGACCCAGTACTTC. Amino acid sequence: CASSRQPSAGASQETQYF.

A single count supports this clonotype. A read error may account for a junction end that differs from germline. The V gene is TRBV20-1, the J gene TRBJ1-5; 7 bases align to TRBD1. The CDR3 is 14 residues long. CDR1 DFQATT and CDR2 SNEGSKA come from the germline V gene (reference sequence). The CDR3 region is CSARDRTGNLPQHF. In DNA, the CDR3 is TGCAGTGCTAGAGATCGGACAGGAAATCTGCCCCAGCATTTT.

This clonotype was counted a single time. At one end, the junction sequence differs from germline, possibly due to a read error. This chain uses TRBV6-2 or TRBV6-3 with TRBJ2-1; D assignment may be TRBD1 or TRBD2 (6 bases each). The CDR3 has 14 residues. Per germline, CDR1 MNHEY and CDR2 SVGEGT. CDR3 in amino acids: CASTTGGSYTEQFF. As DNA, the CDR3 is TGTGCCAGCACCACCGGGGGCTCCTACACTGAGCAGTTCTTC.

This clonotype was found a few times. This chain links TRBV7-2 with TRBJ2-1; D is uncertain. The germline V and J ends were trimmed by 5 bases and 8 bases, with 10 bases remaining between them. Germline-derived CDR1 and CDR2 are SGHTA and FQGNSA. CDR3 length: 12 amino acids. CDR3 bases: TGTGCCAGCAGCCCAGGTCCCCATGAGCAGTTCTTC. This codes for CASSPGPHEQFF.

V and J are TRBV20-1 and TRBJ1-1; perhaps TRBD1 as D (5 bases). Germline V lookup: CDR1 DFQATT, CDR2 SNEGSKA (reference sequence). CDR3 length: 14 residues. Trimming removed 3 bases at V and 4 bases at J, with 15 bases between. In DNA form, the CDR3 reads TGCAGTGCTAGCCACACACGTGACAGCACTGAAGCTTTCTTT. Protein product: CSASHTRDSTEAFF.

A word on this clonotype: One junction end disagrees with the germline gene, perhaps due to a read error. This sequence joins TRBV4-1 and TRBJ2-7; either TRBD1 or TRBD2 may fit D (6 bases each). Per the germline V gene, CDR1 is MGHRA and CDR2 is YSYEKL. This CDR3 has 16 residues. The CDR3 spells CASSRGGQRSSYEEYF. CDR3 sequence (DNA): TGCGCCAGCAGCCGGGGAGGACAGAGGAGCTCCTACGAGGAGTACTTC.

This clonotype has a handful of counts. The chain is built from TRBV12-3 or TRBV12-4 and TRBJ1-5; a possible D gene is TRBD1 (5 bases). The CDR3 runs to 14 residues. The V end was cut by 3 bases, the J end by 6 bases, with 12 bases between. The CDR3 loop is CASSFGGEGQPQHF. DNA for the CDR3: TGTGCCAGCAGTTTCGGGGGGGAGGGTCAGCCCCAGCATTTT.

This clonotype was detected only once. V and J are TRBV30 and TRBJ2-6; D assignment may be TRBD1 or TRBD2 (5 bases each). Germline CDR1 is GTSNPN and CDR2 is SVGIG (reference sequence). This CDR3 contains 17 residues. Trimming stripped 0 bases from V and 4 bases from J, with 16 bases between. The CDR3 DNA follows: TGTGCCTGGAGTGTACATTTGGGACCCCGAGGGGCCAACGTCCTGACTTTC. It encodes CAWSVHLGPRGANVLTF.